The 28 T cell receptor beta chains listed next were all sequenced from one sample in a study of T cell responses to AZD1222 COVID-19 vaccine. The repertoire was sequenced with immunoSEQ multiplex PCR; TCRdb's copy has only in-frame clones and lacks some. The sample includes about 85,000 clones, roughly 86% of them seen just once. The sample was peripheral blood, taken on day 0 of AZD1222 vaccination. The receptors derive from an adult in good health.

A remark on this clone: One junction end disagrees with the germline gene, perhaps due to a read error. The chain has TRBV15 and TRBJ2-5; 7 bases map to TRBD2. CDR1 and CDR2 from the germline V gene are LNHNV and YYDKDF (reference sequence). The CDR3 contains 16 residues. CDR3 nucleotide sequence: TGTGCCACCAGCAGAGCCAAGGGGAGGGCACAAGGGACCCAGTACTTC. Amino acids: CATSRAKGRAQGTQYF.

V is TRBV18 and J is TRBJ2-3; D call uncertain. The V end was cut by 6 bases, the J end by 6 bases, with 10 bases between. Germline lookup yields CDR1 KGHSH and CDR2 LQKENI. This CDR3 spans 12 amino acids. CDR3 coding DNA: TGTGCCAGCTCTCGGACCCCTGATACGCAGTATTTT. This gives the protein CASSRTPDTQYF.

This chain connects TRBV7-8 to TRBJ2-5; the match to TRBD2 covers 8 bases. CDR1 and CDR2 (germline): SGHVS, FQNEAQ. The CDR3 has 14 residues. V trimming: 5 bases; J trimming: 2 bases; junction bases outside the gene matches: 4. In DNA form, the CDR3 reads TGTGCCAGCAGCCCTCGGGAGGGGCAAGAGACCCAGTACTTC. It yields the protein CASSPREGQETQYF.

The chain is built from TRBV2 and TRBJ2-3; D gene unclear. The CDR3 consists of 12 residues. V was cut by 2 bases and J by 4 bases, with 4 bases left in between. CDR1 is SNHLY, CDR2 FYNNEI, per germline. The CDR3 DNA is TGTGCCAGCAGTGAAAGAGCAGATACGCAGTATTTT. Translation: CASSERADTQYF. Looking up the rest from reference TRBV2 and TRBJ2-3 gives the full variable domain: EPEVTQTPSHQVTQMGQEVILRCVPISNHLYFYWYRQILGQKVEFLVSFYNNEISEKSEIFDDQFSVERPDGSNFTLKIRSTKLEDSAMYFCASSERADTQYFGPGTRLTVL.

This clone occurred once. The J gene is TRBJ2-5, the V gene TRBV9; weak D call: TRBD2 (6 bases). Trimming removed 2 bases at V and 1 base at J, with 9 bases between. The CDR3 is 14 amino acids. The V gene's germline CDR1 is SGDLS and CDR2 YYNGEE. The CDR3 region is CASSVGGLQETQYF. For the CDR3, the DNA is TGTGCCAGCAGCGTCGGGGGACTCCAAGAGACCCAGTACTTC.

The J gene is TRBJ1-2, the V gene TRBV28; no firm D call. The length of the CDR3 is 14 residues. CDR1 is MDHEN, CDR2 SYDVKM, per germline. V was trimmed by 6 bases and J by 2 bases, leaving 13 bases between them. The CDR3 DNA follows: TGTGCCAGCAGGTCTATTCGGGCCAACTATGGCTACACCTTC. This gives the protein CASRSIRANYGYTF.

As to this clone: The germline gene is not matched at one end of the junction; a read error may be the cause. This rearrangement joins TRBV6-6 to TRBJ1-1, with a tentative D call TRBD1 (5 bases). The V gene's germline CDR1 is MNHNY and CDR2 SVGAGI (reference sequence). The CDR3 contains 15 residues. Written as DNA, the CDR3 is TGTGCCAGCAGTGACTCGACAGAAATGAACACTGAAGCTTTCTTT. Amino acid sequence: CASSDSTEMNTEAFF.

The rearrangement links TRBV2 to TRBJ2-6; D is uncertain. The CDR3 runs 16 residues. V was trimmed by 4 bases and J by 0 bases, leaving 10 bases between them. Germline V gives CDR1 SNHLY, CDR2 FYNNEI. The CDR3 region has the DNA TGTGCCAGCAGTGGAACGCGGCGCTCTGGGGCCAACGTCCTGACTTTC. It yields the protein CASSGTRRSGANVLTF.

The gene calls are TRBV7-2 and TRBJ1-2; 10 bases line up with TRBD1. CDR3 length equals 14 residues. Germline CDR1 reads SGHTA; CDR2 reads FQGNSA. V was pared by 5 bases and J by 4 bases, with 4 bases of the junction left unmatched. The CDR3 here is CASSRDRGTYGYTF. CDR3 coding DNA: TGTGCCAGCAGCCGGGACAGGGGTACCTATGGCTACACCTTC.

The V call is TRBV5-1, the J call TRBJ2-1, with a tentative D call TRBD2 (5 bases). From germline, CDR1 is SGHRS and CDR2 YFSETQ. V lost 4 bases and J 5 bases, leaving 13 bases between the germline ends. CDR3 length equals 14 residues. The CDR3 region has the DNA TGCGCCAGCAGCCCGGACCGACTACACAATGAGCAGTTCTTC. It encodes CASSPDRLHNEQFF.

The rearrangement uses TRBV27 and TRBJ2-3, with TRBD2 matching over 12 bases. The CDR3 is 15 amino acids. CDR1 is MNHEY, CDR2 SMNVEV, per germline (reference sequence). V shed 0 bases, J shed 5 bases, and the junction held 0 bases outside the gene matches. The CDR3 here is CASSLSGLAGDTQYF. DNA for the CDR3: TGTGCCAGCAGTTTATCGGGACTAGCGGGAGATACGCAGTATTTT.

This chain's CDR3 is CASSFGTVYEQYF. The CDR3 nucleotides read TGTGCCAGCAGTTTTGGGACAGTCTACGAGCAGTACTTC. This chain joins TRBV6-2 or TRBV6-3 and TRBJ2-7, with 7 bases aligning to TRBD1. This CDR3 has 13 amino acids. Germline CDR1 and CDR2: MNHEY and SVGEGT. J gave up 3 bases and V 4 bases, and 3 bases lay outside the gene matches.

The chain carries TRBV19 and TRBJ1-4, with a weak D call TRBD1 (6 bases). Germline V gene sequence: CDR1 LNHDA, CDR2 SQIVND (reference sequence). The CDR3 covers 14 residues. Trimming cost V 2 bases and J 8 bases, with 12 bases left between them. This chain's CDR3 is CASSIRTGLEKLFF. The CDR3 region has the DNA TGTGCCAGTAGTATACGAACAGGGTTGGAAAAACTGTTTTTT.

This clone appeared once. The chain links TRBV19 to TRBJ2-7; 10 bases agree with TRBD1. The J segment lost 5 bases and the V segment lost 3 bases, leaving 16 bases of the junction unmatched. The germline CDR1 and CDR2 sequences are LNHDA and SQIVND (reference sequence). CDR3 length equals 18 residues. CDR3 sequence reads: CASSMANHRDRGIHEQYF. CDR3 DNA sequence: TGTGCCAGTAGTATGGCGAACCACCGGGACAGGGGTATCCACGAGCAGTACTTC. Full variable domain (outside the CDR3, taken from reference TRBV19 and TRBJ2-7): DGGITQSPKYLFRKEGQNVTLSCEQNLNHDAMYWYRQDPGQGLRLIYYSQIVNDFQKGDIAEGYSVSREKKESFPLTVTSAQKNPTAFYLCASSMANHRDRGIHEQYFGPGTRLTVT.

This clone was detected only once. The rearrangement joins TRBV5-4 to TRBJ1-6, with no clear D. V lost 5 bases, J lost 6 bases, and 6 bases lay in between. CDR3 length: 12 residues. Germline V gives CDR1 SGHNT, CDR2 YYREEE (reference sequence). CDR3 in amino acids: CASRNGNSPLHF. CDR3 in DNA: TGTGCCAGCAGGAACGGTAATTCACCCCTCCACTTT.

The gene calls are TRBV4-1 and TRBJ2-5; 11 positions agree with TRBD2. V shed 4 bases, J shed 3 bases, and the junction held 10 bases outside the gene matches. This CDR3 has 17 amino acids. CDR1 MGHRA and CDR2 YSYEKL come from the germline V gene. The CDR3 DNA follows: TGCGCCAGCAGCCTCCGCCAGTCACTAGCGGGAGAAGAGACCCAGTACTTC. Translating it yields CASSLRQSLAGEETQYF.

The rearrangement links TRBV5-4 to TRBJ2-2; 7 bases fit TRBD2. The CDR3 is made up of 14 amino acids. Germline assignment: CDR1 SGHNT and CDR2 YYREEE (reference sequence). J gave up 5 bases and V 2 bases, and 3 bases lay outside the gene matches. For the CDR3, the DNA is TGTGCCAGCAGCTTAGGGACTACAACCGGGGAGCTGTTTTTT. Amino acids: CASSLGTTTGELFF.

The V and J genes are TRBV5-1 and TRBJ1-1; no clear D gene. V lost 0 bases and J 0 bases, leaving 12 bases between the germline ends. This CDR3 is built from 16 residues. Germline V gives CDR1 SGHRS, CDR2 YFSETQ. The CDR3 nucleotides read TGCGCCAGCAGCTTGGGCCGGGGAAACATGAACACTGAAGCTTTCTTT. As protein: CASSLGRGNMNTEAFF.

V and J are TRBV7-9 and TRBJ2-5; 8 nucleotides align to TRBD1. The CDR3 totals 15 residues. In germline, CDR1 is SEHNR, CDR2 FQNEAQ (reference sequence). V lost 8 bases and J lost 5; bases outside the gene matches: 13. The CDR3 is CASQGALFAVETQYF. The DNA for the CDR3 is TGTGCCAGCCAGGGGGCTTTATTCGCGGTGGAGACCCAGTACTTC.

This rearrangement joins TRBV5-6 to TRBJ2-7; TRBD2 matches at 7 bases. With 0 bases clipped from V and 0 bases from J, the junction kept 6 bases outside the gene matches. CDR1 and CDR2 (germline): SGHDT, YYEEEE. The CDR3 contains 16 residues. The CDR3 DNA is TGTGCCAGCAGCTTGGGGGCTAGCGGAATCTCCTACGAGCAGTACTTC. This gives the protein CASSLGASGISYEQYF.

The chain recombines TRBV5-1 with TRBJ2-5, with D unclear. The germline V gene has CDR1 SGHRS and CDR2 YFSETQ. Trimming shortened V by 4 bases and J by 3 bases, and 19 bases separated the two germline ends. CDR3 size: 16 residues. CDR3 DNA: TGCGCCAGCAGCGCAAGACCACCCGATGGAGAAGAGACCCAGTACTTC. It translates to CASSARPPDGEETQYF.

This sequence joins TRBV18 and TRBJ1-2; 8 bases align to TRBD1. CDR3 length: 14 amino acids. CDR1 is KGHSH, CDR2 LQKENI, per germline. V lost 4 bases and J lost 6; bases outside the gene matches: 7. The CDR3 loop reads CASSLDRAPHGYTF. The CDR3 nucleotides are TGTGCCAGCTCACTGGACAGGGCCCCCCATGGCTACACCTTC. The full variable domain, with the rest looked up from reference TRBV18 and TRBJ1-2, is NAGVMQNPRHLVRRRGQEARLRCSPMKGHSHVYWYRQLPEEGLKFMVYLQKENIIDESGMPKERFSAEFPKEGPSILRIQQVVRGDSAAYFCASSLDRAPHGYTFGSGTRLTVV.

V usage is TRBV7-2 and J usage is TRBJ1-2, with 9 positions matching TRBD1. Germline V gene lookup returns CDR1 SGHTA and CDR2 FQGNSA. The trim removed 5 bases at V and 4 bases at J, leaving 8 bases unmatched. The CDR3 contains 15 residues. The CDR3 protein is CASSPGTGYAYGYTF. CDR3 bases: TGTGCCAGCAGCCCCGGGACAGGGTACGCCTATGGCTACACCTTC.

This clone came up a few times. V and J are TRBV11-2 and TRBJ1-2; TRBD1 aligns across 11 bases. V dropped 6 bases and J dropped 7; count of bases not matched to a gene: 13. The CDR3 sequence is 16 residues long. Germline V CDR1 and CDR2: SGHAT, FQNNGV. The CDR3 bases are TGTGCCAGCAGACCGACCGGGACAGGGGGAAGAGGTGGCTACACCTTC. This translates into CASRPTGTGGRGGYTF.

A single count supports this clone. The chain recombines TRBV19 with TRBJ1-2; the D is unclear. The CDR3 is made up of 13 amino acids. CDR1 and CDR2 (germline): LNHDA, SQIVND (reference sequence). Trimming took 4 bases from V and 2 from J, leaving 8 bases between them. As DNA, the CDR3 is TGTGCCAGTAGTACAGGAGGGAACTATGGCTACACCTTC. Protein: CASSTGGNYGYTF. The whole variable domain, remainder taken from reference TRBV19 and TRBJ1-2, is DGGITQSPKYLFRKEGQNVTLSCEQNLNHDAMYWYRQDPGQGLRLIYYSQIVNDFQKGDIAEGYSVSREKKESFPLTVTSAQKNPTAFYLCASSTGGNYGYTFGSGTRLTVV.

This chain joins TRBV2 and TRBJ2-5; 10 bases are shared with TRBD1. With 7 bases clipped from V and 4 bases from J, the junction kept 3 bases outside the gene matches. CDR1 and CDR2 from the germline V gene are SNHLY and FYNNEI. The CDR3 consists of 13 residues. The CDR3 is CASTDRGIETQYF. The CDR3 DNA is TGTGCCAGCACGGACAGGGGGATAGAGACCCAGTACTTC.

V gene TRBV28 combines with J gene TRBJ2-5, with D possibly TRBD1 on 6 matching bases. The CDR3 contains 15 residues. From germline, CDR1 is MDHEN and CDR2 SYDVKM. V was shortened by 7 bases and J by 5 bases, with 20 bases between the two germline ends. The CDR3 coding sequence is TGTGCCAGCACCCAAGCCCAGGGTCAGGGGGAGACCCAGTACTTC. Its translation: CASTQAQGQGETQYF.

V is TRBV5-1 and J is TRBJ2-5; 10 bases line up with TRBD2. Germline V gene sequence: CDR1 SGHRS, CDR2 YFSETQ. This CDR3 comprises 16 residues. With V trimmed by 0 bases and J by 5 bases, 7 bases remained unmatched. Here the CDR3 reads CASSLEIAGGVETQYF. In nucleotides, the CDR3 is TGCGCCAGCAGCTTGGAAATAGCGGGAGGTGTGGAGACCCAGTACTTC. Using reference TRBV5-1 and TRBJ2-5 for the parts outside the CDR3, the full variable domain is KAGVTQTPRYLIKTRGQQVTLSCSPISGHRSVSWYQQTPGQGLQFLFEYFSETQRNKGNFPGRFSGRQFSNSRSEMNVSTLELGDSALYLCASSLEIAGGVETQYFGPGTRLLVL.